The present T cell receptor (beta chain) was sequenced within a study of control samples from healthy donors and cancer patients. Here immunoSEQ multiplex PCR was the method, and the copy in TCRdb shows in-frame clones only, minus some. The sample contains roughly 160,000 clones, approximately 94% of which appear only once. Sequenced material: PBMCs. The TCR comes from a man in his 60s with colorectal cancer.

CDR3 loop: CASSPRRDSAYEQYF. In DNA form, the CDR3 reads TGTGCCAGCAGTCCCCGTCGTGACAGCGCCTACGAGCAGTACTTC. The chain uses TRBV27 and TRBJ2-7; perhaps TRBD1 as D (5 bases). This CDR3 has 15 residues. CDR1 and CDR2 (germline): MNHEY, SMNVEV (reference sequence). V was pared by 5 bases and J by 2 bases, with 16 bases between.